Shown below are 30 T cell receptor beta chains from a single sample sequenced in a study of T cell responses to AZD1222 COVID-19 vaccine. Produced via immunoSEQ multiplex PCR; TCRdb's table is partial and in-frame only. The profile covers approximately 90,000 clones, with 89% appearing a single time and more than 5% taken by the ten largest. The starting material was peripheral blood, obtained 28 days after the second AZD1222 dose. The source is an adult who received the AZD1222 COVID-19 vaccine.

A note on this clone: Because the CDR3 is missing its conserved closing phenylalanine or tryptophan, this is likely a read error. The chain links TRBV5-1 to TRBJ1-6; D perhaps matches TRBD1 (5 bases). V gave up 0 bases and J gave up 9 bases, with 16 bases separating them. The CDR3 contains 16 residues. CDR1 is SGHRS, CDR2 YFSETQ, per germline. The CDR3 region has the DNA TGCGCCAGCAGCTTGGCCACCCCTAGACAGTCTTCACCCCTCCACCTT. Residues: CASSLATPRQSSPLHL.

The gene calls are TRBV7-9 and TRBJ1-1; possible D gene TRBD1, 6 bases. The CDR3 spans 14 residues. Germline values: CDR1 SEHNR, CDR2 FQNEAQ (reference sequence). V gave up 5 bases and J gave up 2 bases, with 12 bases separating them. CDR3 in DNA: TGTGCCAGCAGCCCCCCGGGACAAAACACTGAAGCTTTCTTT. Translation gives CASSPPGQNTEAFF.

The V gene is TRBV5-1, the J gene TRBJ2-5, with TRBD2 identical over 9 bases. The CDR3 extends over 14 amino acids. Germline CDR1 and CDR2: SGHRS and YFSETQ. The junction had 4 bases not matched to a gene; V was cut back by 4 bases and J by 3 bases. CDR3 loop: CASSLSGGKETQYF. The CDR3 nucleotides are TGCGCCAGCAGCCTAAGCGGGGGGAAAGAGACCCAGTACTTC.

The chain links TRBV7-3 to TRBJ2-1; D gene ambiguous. V was pared by 2 bases and J by 4 bases, with 3 bases between. The CDR3 contains 12 residues. From germline, CDR1 is SGHTA and CDR2 FQGTGA. CDR3 sequence: CASSLQYNEQFF. The CDR3 DNA reads as TGTGCCAGCAGCTTACAGTACAATGAGCAGTTCTTC.

The rearrangement links TRBV9 to TRBJ1-1, with D hard to call. This CDR3 is built from 13 residues. Germline V gene data show CDR1 as SGDLS and CDR2 as YYNGEE. Trimming shortened V by 1 base and J by 5 bases, and 9 bases separated the two germline ends. CDR3 sequence: CASSVSGDTEAFF. The CDR3 DNA follows: TGTGCCAGCAGCGTAAGCGGGGATACTGAAGCTTTCTTT.

This sequence joins TRBV6-5 and TRBJ1-2; D is uncertain. The CDR3 consists of 14 residues. V was clipped by 6 bases and J by 2 bases, with 13 bases between them. The germline V gene encodes CDR1 MNHEY and CDR2 SVGAGI. The CDR3, as DNA: TGTGCCAGCAGAGCAGACTTTGGGAACTATGGCTACACCTTC. Amino acids: CASRADFGNYGYTF.

This clone showed up just once. V and J are TRBV19 and TRBJ1-2; D not certain. CDR1 LNHDA and CDR2 SQIVND come from the germline V gene (reference sequence). The CDR3 runs 13 residues. V was shortened by 7 bases and J by 2 bases, with 11 bases between the two germline ends. CDR3 DNA: TGTGCCAGTATCGGGATGTTGAACTATGGCTACACCTTC. This gives the protein CASIGMLNYGYTF.

This clone was counted only a few times. The chain has TRBV7-9 and TRBJ2-2; maybe TRBD1 (5 bases). Trimming removed 5 bases from V and 6 bases from J, with 10 bases in between. CDR3 size: 13 residues. CDR1 and CDR2 (germline): SEHNR, FQNEAQ (reference sequence). CDR3 in amino acids: CASSRVGAGELFF. The CDR3 DNA is TGTGCCAGCAGCCGTGTAGGGGCCGGGGAGCTGTTTTTT. The full variable domain, with the rest looked up from reference TRBV7-9 and TRBJ2-2, is DTGVSQNPRHKITKRGQNVTFRCDPISEHNRLYWYRQTLGQGPEFLTYFQNEAQLEKSRLLSDRFSAERPKGSFSTLEIQRTEQGDSAMYLCASSRVGAGELFFGEGSRLTVL.

The V gene is TRBV11-3, the J gene TRBJ2-3; TRBD1 is a possible D gene (6 bases). With 7 bases removed from V and 6 bases from J, the gap between germline ends came to 8 bases. The CDR3 has 11 amino acids. CDR1 SGHNT and CDR2 YENEEA come from the germline V gene. The CDR3 DNA reads TGTGCCAGCACTCAGGGGGATACGCAGTATTTT. Its translation: CASTQGDTQYF.

The CDR3 spells CASSPTGAISYEQYF. CDR3 DNA: TGCGCCAGCAGTCCTACAGGGGCGATTTCCTACGAGCAGTACTTC. The V and J genes are TRBV4-1 and TRBJ2-7, with 7 bases fitting TRBD1. Germline CDR1 reads MGHRA; CDR2 reads YSYEKL. V shed 6 bases and J 1 base; nucleotides not matched to a gene: 9. This CDR3 region has 15 residues.

The V call is TRBV4-3, the J call TRBJ1-5; D might be TRBD1 (6 bases). The CDR3 spans 13 residues. Germline V gene lookup returns CDR1 LGHNA and CDR2 YSLEER. With 1 base removed from V and 9 bases from J, the gap between germline ends came to 10 bases. CDR3 loop: CASSQGSDRPQHF. In nucleotides, the CDR3 is TGCGCCAGCAGCCAAGGCTCGGACAGGCCCCAGCATTTT.

The rearrangement links TRBV2 to TRBJ1-1, with D hard to call. In germline, CDR1 is SNHLY, CDR2 FYNNEI. The CDR3 is 14 residues long. V lost 4 bases to trimming and J lost 0 bases, with 9 bases between them. The CDR3 bases are TGTGCCAGCAGTGTAGCATCCATGAACACTGAAGCTTTCTTT. As protein: CASSVASMNTEAFF.

This chain links TRBV21-1 with TRBJ1-2. TRBV21-1 is termed a pseudogene. This CDR3 contains 15 residues. In nucleotides, the CDR3 is TGTGCCAGCAGCAAAGGGGGGGGATACGACTATGGCTACACCTTC. Encoded protein: CASSKGGGYDYGYTF.

The chain employs TRBV7-2 and TRBJ1-2; D is perhaps TRBD1 (5 bases). Per germline, CDR1 SGHTA and CDR2 FQGNSA. The CDR3 covers 17 residues. Between the trimmed V and J ends, which lost 5 bases and 1 base, there was a span of 20 bases. The CDR3 bases are TGTGCCAGCAGCAAGGTCCCAGGGCAACCCGTTAACTATGGCTACACCTTC. It encodes CASSKVPGQPVNYGYTF.

The rearrangement uses TRBV7-2 and TRBJ2-2, with D perhaps TRBD2 (6 bases). The ends were cut back, 2 bases at V and 6 bases at J, with 13 bases in the middle. The germline gives CDR1 SGHTA, CDR2 FQGNSA. This CDR3 comprises 15 residues. This chain's CDR3 is CASSLMLLAPGELFF. CDR3 coding DNA: TGTGCCAGCAGCTTAATGCTACTAGCTCCCGGGGAGCTGTTTTTT.

This clone has just a few counts. V usage is TRBV2 and J usage is TRBJ2-2, with a possible D match to TRBD1 (5 bases). Trimming shortened V by 7 bases and J by 1 base, and 10 bases separated the two germline ends. Germline V CDR1 and CDR2: SNHLY, FYNNEI. CDR3 size: 14 residues. The CDR3 DNA reads as TGTGCCAGCACCTACGACAGGAACACCGGGGAGCTGTTTTTT. It encodes CASTYDRNTGELFF.

This chain connects TRBV27 to TRBJ2-1, with D perhaps TRBD2 (6 bases). The germline V gene encodes CDR1 MNHEY and CDR2 SMNVEV (reference sequence). This CDR3 comprises 14 residues. The ends were cut back, 4 bases at V and 0 bases at J, with 7 bases in the middle. CDR3: CASSYGSSYNEQFF. DNA for the CDR3: TGTGCCAGCAGTTACGGGAGCTCCTACAATGAGCAGTTCTTC.

The V gene is TRBV19, the J gene TRBJ1-3; D is unclear. The V and J ends lost 7 bases and 4 bases respectively, with 14 bases between them. There are 14 residues in the CDR3. In germline, CDR1 is LNHDA, CDR2 SQIVND (reference sequence). CDR3 sequence (DNA): TGTGCCAGTATAAGTCGGCGGGAAGGAAACACCATATATTTT. Amino acids: CASISRREGNTIYF.

This chain connects TRBV7-3 to TRBJ1-1; 9 bases agree with TRBD1. The V gene's germline CDR1 is SGHTA and CDR2 FQGTGA. V gave up 5 bases and J gave up 5 bases; unmatched junction bases: 6. This CDR3 spans 14 amino acids. The CDR3 loop reads CASSITGGGTEAFF. Here the CDR3 DNA reads TGTGCCAGCAGCATTACAGGGGGCGGGACTGAAGCTTTCTTT.

The rearrangement uses TRBV28 and TRBJ1-5; D unclear. CDR1 MDHEN and CDR2 SYDVKM come from the germline V gene. The CDR3 covers 12 residues. V was clipped by 6 bases and J by 7 bases, with 10 bases between them. CDR3 bases: TGTGCCAGCAGACAAGTTAGGCAGCCCCAGCATTTT. Translating it yields CASRQVRQPQHF.

V usage is TRBV30 and J usage is TRBJ1-4; no reliable D call. CDR1 is GTSNPN and CDR2 is SVGIG in the germline V gene (reference sequence). The CDR3 has 14 residues. V gave up 7 bases and J gave up 1 base, with 13 bases separating them. CDR3 in DNA: TGTGCCTCTAGCCGGCAGCGAACTAATGAAAAACTGTTTTTT. It codes for CASSRQRTNEKLFF. Combining the CDR3 with reference TRBV30 and TRBJ1-4 gives the whole variable domain SQTIHQWPATLVQPVGSPLSLECTVEGTSNPNLYWYRQAAGRGLQLLFYSVGIGQISSEVPQNLSASRPQDRQFILSSKKLLLSDSGFYLCASSRQRTNEKLFFGSGTQLSVL.

The chain's CDR3 is CASTAGVLDGYTF. In DNA form, the CDR3 reads TGTGCCAGCACCGCAGGGGTATTAGATGGCTACACCTTC. The rearrangement joins TRBV11-2 to TRBJ1-2, with D possibly being TRBD1 (6 bases). V lost 7 bases and J 6 bases, leaving 15 bases between the germline ends. CDR3 size: 13 residues. Germline V gene data show CDR1 as SGHAT and CDR2 as FQNNGV.

The V call is TRBV18, the J call TRBJ1-1; no reliable D call. The V and J ends lost 4 bases and 4 bases respectively, with 13 bases between them. This CDR3 contains 14 residues. CDR1 and CDR2 from the germline V gene are KGHSH and LQKENI. The CDR3 DNA sequence: TGTGCCAGCTCACGGATCCCGACGGGCACTGAAGCTTTCTTT. Its protein is CASSRIPTGTEAFF.

The CDR3 nucleotides are TGTGCCAGCAGCGTCTCGCACAGGGTACACGAGCAGTACTTC. This encodes CASSVSHRVHEQYF. This rearrangement joins TRBV9 to TRBJ2-7; maybe TRBD1 (6 bases). V gave up 2 bases and J gave up 5 bases, with 14 bases separating them. This CDR3 region has 14 residues. The V gene's germline CDR1 is SGDLS and CDR2 YYNGEE. The complete variable domain, with remaining parts taken from reference TRBV9 and TRBJ2-7, reads DSGVTQTPKHLITATGQRVTLRCSPRSGDLSVYWYQQSLDQGLQFLIQYYNGEERAKGNILERFSAQQFPDLHSELNLSSLELGDSALYFCASSVSHRVHEQYFGPGTRLTVT.

This sequence joins TRBV28 and TRBJ2-5; the D gene is possibly TRBD2 (5 bases). CDR3 size: 13 residues. CDR1 and CDR2 (germline): MDHEN, SYDVKM. The V end lost 8 bases, the J end lost 1 base, and 11 bases lay between the germline ends. For the CDR3, the DNA is TGTGCCAGCCTAGTCGGAGGCCAAGAGACCCAGTACTTC. Residues: CASLVGGQETQYF.

This chain links TRBV18 with TRBJ2-5, with D possibly TRBD2 on 7 matching bases. Germline V gene lookup returns CDR1 KGHSH and CDR2 LQKENI. The CDR3 extends over 14 amino acids. V lost 10 bases, J lost 1 base, and 16 bases lay in between. CDR3: CATQRGGLQETQYF. The CDR3 nucleotides are TGTGCCACCCAAAGGGGGGGCCTCCAAGAGACCCAGTACTTC.

This clone has a handful of counts. V and J are TRBV11-2 and TRBJ1-1; D uncertain. Germline CDR1 SGHAT, CDR2 FQNNGV. This CDR3 is built from 11 residues. V was clipped by 0 bases and J by 4 bases, with 0 bases between them. Here the CDR3 DNA reads TGTGCCAGCAGCTTAGACACTGAAGCTTTCTTT. Amino acids: CASSLDTEAFF.

The table lists this clone with a few counts. This sequence joins TRBV7-9 and TRBJ2-7; 8 bases align to TRBD1. Germline V gives CDR1 SEHNR, CDR2 FQNEAQ (reference sequence). J lost 4 bases, V lost 0 bases, and 5 bases had no gene match. The CDR3 sequence is 15 residues long. CDR3 bases: TGTGCCAGCAGCTTAGCGTGGGACAGGCCTTACGAGCAGTACTTC. As protein: CASSLAWDRPYEQYF. Full variable domain (missing parts from reference TRBV7-9 and TRBJ2-7): DTGVSQNPRHKITKRGQNVTFRCDPISEHNRLYWYRQTLGQGPEFLTYFQNEAQLEKSRLLSDRFSAERPKGSFSTLEIQRTEQGDSAMYLCASSLAWDRPYEQYFGPGTRLTVT.

The chain uses TRBV25-1 and TRBJ2-2; 8 positions match TRBD1. The junction had 4 bases not matched to a gene; V was cut back by 6 bases and J by 1 base. CDR1 MGHDK and CDR2 SYGVNS come from the germline V gene. The CDR3 is 15 residues long. CDR3 region: CASRIDRGNTGELFF. Written as DNA, the CDR3 is TGTGCCAGCAGAATCGACAGGGGGAACACCGGGGAGCTGTTTTTT.

V is TRBV7-3 and J is TRBJ2-5; tentative D call: TRBD2 (5 bases). Between the trimmed V and J ends, which lost 5 bases and 5 bases, there was a span of 15 bases. The germline V gene has CDR1 SGHTA and CDR2 FQGTGA. The CDR3 extends over 14 amino acids. DNA for the CDR3: TGTGCCAGCAGCCCTGGGTCCAGAGGGGAGACCCAGTACTTC. This encodes CASSPGSRGETQYF.